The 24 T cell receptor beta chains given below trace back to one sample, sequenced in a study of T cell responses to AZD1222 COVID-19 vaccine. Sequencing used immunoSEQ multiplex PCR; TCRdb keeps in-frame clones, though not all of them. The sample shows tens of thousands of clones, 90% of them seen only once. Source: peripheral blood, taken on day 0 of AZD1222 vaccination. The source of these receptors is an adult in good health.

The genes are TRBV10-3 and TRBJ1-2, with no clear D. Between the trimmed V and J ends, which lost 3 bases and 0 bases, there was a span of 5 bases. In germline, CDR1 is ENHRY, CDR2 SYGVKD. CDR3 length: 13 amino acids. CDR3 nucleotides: TGTGCCATCAGTGACAGATCTAACTATGGCTACACCTTC. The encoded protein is CAISDRSNYGYTF.

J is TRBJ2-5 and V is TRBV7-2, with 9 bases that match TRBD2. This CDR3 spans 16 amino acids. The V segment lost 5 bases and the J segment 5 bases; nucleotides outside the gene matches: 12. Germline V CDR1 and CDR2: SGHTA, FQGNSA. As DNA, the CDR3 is TGTGCCAGCAGCGATCGGGGTAGCGGGAGTGGGGAGACCCAGTACTTC. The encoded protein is CASSDRGSGSGETQYF.

CDR3 DNA sequence: TGTGCCAGCAGCCTTTTACCCCCCACTGAAGCTTTCTTT. It translates to CASSLLPPTEAFF. V is TRBV7-2 and J is TRBJ1-1, with no clear D. With 5 bases removed from V and 4 bases from J, the gap between germline ends came to 11 bases. The CDR3 has 13 amino acids. Germline V CDR1 and CDR2: SGHTA, FQGNSA.

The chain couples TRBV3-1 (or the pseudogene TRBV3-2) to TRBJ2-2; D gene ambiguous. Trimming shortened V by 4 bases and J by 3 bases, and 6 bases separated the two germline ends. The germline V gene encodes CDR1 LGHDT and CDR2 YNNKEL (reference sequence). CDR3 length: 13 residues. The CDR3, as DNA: TGTGCCAGCAGCCCCCGTCACACCGGGGAGCTGTTTTTT. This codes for CASSPRHTGELFF.

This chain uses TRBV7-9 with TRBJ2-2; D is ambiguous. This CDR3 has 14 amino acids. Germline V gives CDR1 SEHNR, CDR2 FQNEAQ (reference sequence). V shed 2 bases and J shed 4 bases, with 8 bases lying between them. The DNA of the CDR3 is TGTGCCAGCAGCTTAAGAACCTCCACCGGGGAGCTGTTTTTT. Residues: CASSLRTSTGELFF.

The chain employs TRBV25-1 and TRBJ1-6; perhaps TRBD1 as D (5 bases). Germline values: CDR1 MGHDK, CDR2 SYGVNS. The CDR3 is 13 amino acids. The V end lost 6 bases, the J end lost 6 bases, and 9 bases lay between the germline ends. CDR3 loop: CASRGGFNSPLHF. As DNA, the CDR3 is TGTGCCAGCAGGGGGGGTTTTAATTCACCCCTCCACTTT.

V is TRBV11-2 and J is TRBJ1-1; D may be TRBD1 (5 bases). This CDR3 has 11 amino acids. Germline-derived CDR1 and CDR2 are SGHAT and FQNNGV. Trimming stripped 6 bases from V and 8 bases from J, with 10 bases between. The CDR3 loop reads CASRTEGEAFF. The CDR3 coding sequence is TGTGCCAGCAGGACCGAGGGGGAAGCTTTCTTT.

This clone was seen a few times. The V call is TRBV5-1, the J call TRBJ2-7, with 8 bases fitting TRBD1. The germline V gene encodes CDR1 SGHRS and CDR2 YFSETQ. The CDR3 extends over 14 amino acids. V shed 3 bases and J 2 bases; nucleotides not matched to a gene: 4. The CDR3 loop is CASSSGQATYEQYF. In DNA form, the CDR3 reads TGCGCCAGCAGCTCGGGACAGGCGACCTACGAGCAGTACTTC.

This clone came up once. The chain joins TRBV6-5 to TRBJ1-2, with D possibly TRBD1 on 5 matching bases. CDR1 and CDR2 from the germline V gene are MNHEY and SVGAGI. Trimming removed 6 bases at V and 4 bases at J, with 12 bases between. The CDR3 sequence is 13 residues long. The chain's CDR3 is CASRRGAFYGYTF. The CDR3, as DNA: TGTGCCAGCAGGCGGGGCGCATTCTATGGCTACACCTTC.

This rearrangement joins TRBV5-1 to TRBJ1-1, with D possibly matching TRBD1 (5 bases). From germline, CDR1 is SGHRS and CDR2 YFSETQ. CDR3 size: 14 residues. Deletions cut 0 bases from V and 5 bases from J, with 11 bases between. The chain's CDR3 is CASSLAERGTEAFF. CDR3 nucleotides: TGCGCCAGCAGCTTGGCCGAAAGGGGAACTGAAGCTTTCTTT.

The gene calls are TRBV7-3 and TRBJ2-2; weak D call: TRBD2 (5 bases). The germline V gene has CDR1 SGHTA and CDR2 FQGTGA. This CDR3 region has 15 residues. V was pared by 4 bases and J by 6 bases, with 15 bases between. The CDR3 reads CASSSTIASPGELFF. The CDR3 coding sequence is TGTGCCAGCAGCTCTACGATAGCGAGCCCCGGGGAGCTGTTTTTT.

The CDR3 sequence: CASSLAANTGELFF. The DNA of the CDR3 is TGCGCCAGCAGCTTGGCAGCGAACACCGGGGAGCTGTTTTTT. This chain connects TRBV5-1 to TRBJ2-2, with unresolved D. In germline, CDR1 is SGHRS, CDR2 YFSETQ. This CDR3 is 14 amino acids long. Trimming stripped 0 bases from V and 0 bases from J, with 3 bases between. Looking up the rest from reference TRBV5-1 and TRBJ2-2 gives the full variable domain: KAGVTQTPRYLIKTRGQQVTLSCSPISGHRSVSWYQQTPGQGLQFLFEYFSETQRNKGNFPGRFSGRQFSNSRSEMNVSTLELGDSALYLCASSLAANTGELFFGEGSRLTVL.

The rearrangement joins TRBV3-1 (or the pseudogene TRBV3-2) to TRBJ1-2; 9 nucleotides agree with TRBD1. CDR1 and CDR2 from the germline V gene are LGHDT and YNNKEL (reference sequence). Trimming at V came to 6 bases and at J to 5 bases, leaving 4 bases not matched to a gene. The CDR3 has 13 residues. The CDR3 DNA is TGTGCCAGCAGGGACAGGGGCATATATGGCTACACCTTC. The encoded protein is CASRDRGIYGYTF.

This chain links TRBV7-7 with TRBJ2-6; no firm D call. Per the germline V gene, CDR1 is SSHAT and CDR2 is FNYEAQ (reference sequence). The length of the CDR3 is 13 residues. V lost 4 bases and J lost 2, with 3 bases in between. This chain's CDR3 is CASSYPGANVLTF. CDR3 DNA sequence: TGTGCCAGCAGCTACCCTGGGGCCAACGTCCTGACTTTC.

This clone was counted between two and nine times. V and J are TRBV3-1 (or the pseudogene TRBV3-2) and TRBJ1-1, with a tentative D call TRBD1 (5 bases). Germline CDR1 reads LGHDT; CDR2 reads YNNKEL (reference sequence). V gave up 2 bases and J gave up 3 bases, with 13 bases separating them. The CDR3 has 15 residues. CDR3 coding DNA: TGTGCCAGCAGCCAATCCGGGACGTCGGACACTGAAGCTTTCTTT. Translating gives CASSQSGTSDTEAFF.

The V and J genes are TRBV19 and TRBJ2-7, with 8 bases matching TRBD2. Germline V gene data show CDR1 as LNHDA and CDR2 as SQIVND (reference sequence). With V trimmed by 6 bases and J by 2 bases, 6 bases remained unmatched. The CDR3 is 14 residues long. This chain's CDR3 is CASSPPGGAYEQYF. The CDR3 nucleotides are TGTGCCAGTAGCCCCCCGGGGGGGGCCTACGAGCAGTACTTC.

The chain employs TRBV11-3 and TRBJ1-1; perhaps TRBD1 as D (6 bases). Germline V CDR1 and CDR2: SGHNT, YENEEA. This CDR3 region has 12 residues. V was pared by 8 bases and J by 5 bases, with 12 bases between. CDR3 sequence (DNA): TGTGCCAGCTTAGGGGGAGGGACTGAAGCTTTCTTT. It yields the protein CASLGGGTEAFF.

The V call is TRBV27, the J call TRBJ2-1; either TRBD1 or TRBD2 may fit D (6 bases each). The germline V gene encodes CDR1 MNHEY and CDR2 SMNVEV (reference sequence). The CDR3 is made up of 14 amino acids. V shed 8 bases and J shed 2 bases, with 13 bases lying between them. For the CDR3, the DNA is TGTGCCAGCTGTGGGGGGCTCCCCTACAATGAGCAGTTCTTC. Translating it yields CASCGGLPYNEQFF.

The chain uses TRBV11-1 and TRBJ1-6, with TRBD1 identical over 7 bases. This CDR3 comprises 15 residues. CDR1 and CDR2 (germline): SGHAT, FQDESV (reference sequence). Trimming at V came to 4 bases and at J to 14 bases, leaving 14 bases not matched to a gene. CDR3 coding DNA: TGTGCCAGCAGCTCCTCGGGACAGTTAAATTCGGCCCTCCACTTT. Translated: CASSSSGQLNSALHF.

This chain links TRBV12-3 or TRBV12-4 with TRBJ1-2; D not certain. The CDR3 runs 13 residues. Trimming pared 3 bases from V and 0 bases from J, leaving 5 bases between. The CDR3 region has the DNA TGTGCCAGCAGTTTGGCAGCTAACTATGGCTACACCTTC. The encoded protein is CASSLAANYGYTF.

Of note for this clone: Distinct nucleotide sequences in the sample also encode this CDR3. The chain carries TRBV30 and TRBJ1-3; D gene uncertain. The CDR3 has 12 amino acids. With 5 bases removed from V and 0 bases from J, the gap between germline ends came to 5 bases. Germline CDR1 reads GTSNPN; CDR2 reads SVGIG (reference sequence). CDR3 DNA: TGTGCCTGGTCTCCCTCTGGAAACACCATATATTTT. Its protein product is CAWSPSGNTIYF.

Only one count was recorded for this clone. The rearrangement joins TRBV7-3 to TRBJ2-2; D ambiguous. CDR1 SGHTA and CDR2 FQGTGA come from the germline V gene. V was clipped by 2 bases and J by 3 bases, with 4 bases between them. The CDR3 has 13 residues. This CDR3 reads CASSLSHTGELFF. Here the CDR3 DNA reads TGTGCCAGCAGCTTATCACACACCGGGGAGCTGTTTTTT.

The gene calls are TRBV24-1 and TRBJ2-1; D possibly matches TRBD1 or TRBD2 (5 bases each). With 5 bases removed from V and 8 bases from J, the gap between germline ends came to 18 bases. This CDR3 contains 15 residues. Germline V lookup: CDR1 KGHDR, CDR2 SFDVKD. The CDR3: CATSAPEGIGDEQFF. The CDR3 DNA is TGTGCCACCAGTGCCCCCGAGGGGATCGGAGATGAGCAGTTCTTC.

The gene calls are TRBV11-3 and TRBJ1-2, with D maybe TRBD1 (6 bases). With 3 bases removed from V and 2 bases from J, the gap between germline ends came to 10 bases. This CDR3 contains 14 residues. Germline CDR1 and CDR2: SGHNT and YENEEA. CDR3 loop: CASSFSQGNYGYTF. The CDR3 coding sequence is TGTGCCAGCAGCTTTTCCCAGGGGAACTATGGCTACACCTTC.